Shown below are 12 T cell receptor beta chains from a single sample sequenced in a study of cytomegalovirus exposure and HLA in healthy donors. Vbeta (60) and Jbeta (13) primers were used in the PCR. Method: immunoSEQ multiplex PCR; TCRdb's copy keeps in-frame clones and lacks some. Found here are about 250,000 clones, about 85% of them singletons; the top ten hold about 0.22%. Sequencing was carried out using PBMCs. These receptors were collected from a girl aged 2 to 10 in good health and CMV-seronegative.

This chain joins TRBV5-4 and TRBJ2-1; 11 bases are a match to TRBD2. With V trimmed by 7 bases and J by 2 bases, 5 bases remained unmatched. Germline loops: CDR1 SGHNT, CDR2 YYREEE (reference sequence). CDR3 size: 15 residues. CDR3 nucleotides: TGTGCCAGCGGGGTTAGCGGGGGGGCCTACAATGAGCAGTTCTTC. This translates into CASGVSGGAYNEQFF.

The J gene is TRBJ2-1, the V gene TRBV10-1; possibly TRBD2 for D (5 bases). Deletions cut 5 bases from V and 9 bases from J, with 14 bases between. This CDR3 is built from 13 residues. Germline values: CDR1 WNHNN, CDR2 SYGVQD (reference sequence). Here the CDR3 DNA reads TGCGCCAGCAGTAGGACCACGGGAAGTGAGCAGTTCTTC. Translating it yields CASSRTTGSEQFF.

The chain links TRBV6-1 to TRBJ1-5; a possible D gene is TRBD1 (5 bases). Germline V gives CDR1 MNHNS, CDR2 SASEGT. V lost 4 bases to trimming and J lost 1 base, with 11 bases between them. This CDR3 is built from 15 residues. The CDR3 reads CASSGQQGSNQPQHF. In DNA form, the CDR3 reads TGTGCCAGCAGTGGGCAGCAGGGAAGCAATCAGCCCCAGCATTTT.

The chain employs TRBV6-4 and TRBJ2-1, with 10 bases aligning to TRBD2. The trim removed 6 bases at V and 14 bases at J, leaving 7 bases unmatched. Germline assignment: CDR1 MRHNA and CDR2 SNTAGT. This CDR3 is built from 12 residues. This CDR3 is CASRGTSEFEFF. The CDR3 DNA follows: TGTGCCAGCAGGGGGACTAGCGAGTTTGAGTTCTTC.

The rearrangement joins TRBV28 to TRBJ2-2; 13 bases align to TRBD2. Per germline, CDR1 MDHEN and CDR2 SYDVKM. There are 16 residues in the CDR3. The ends lost 4 bases at V and 6 bases at J; junction bases unmatched: 5. The CDR3 nucleotides are TGTGCCAGCAGTTCTCGGACTAGCGGGAGCCCCGGGGAGCTGTTTTTT. This translates into CASSSRTSGSPGELFF.

A single count supports this clone. The chain is built from TRBV19 and TRBJ2-2; TRBD2 agrees at 10 bases. Germline V gene data show CDR1 as LNHDA and CDR2 as SQIVND (reference sequence). V lost 3 bases, J lost 7 bases, and 8 bases stayed unmatched. The CDR3 has 16 residues. DNA for the CDR3: TGTGCCAGTAGTATCGAACTAGCGGGGTCCCACGGGGAGCTGTTTTTT. Amino acids: CASSIELAGSHGELFF. Variable domain in full (rest from reference TRBV19 and TRBJ2-2): DGGITQSPKYLFRKEGQNVTLSCEQNLNHDAMYWYRQDPGQGLRLIYYSQIVNDFQKGDIAEGYSVSREKKESFPLTVTSAQKNPTAFYLCASSIELAGSHGELFFGEGSRLTVL.

The V call is TRBV7-2, the J call TRBJ2-3; tentatively, D is TRBD2 (5 bases). Germline V gene data show CDR1 as SGHTA and CDR2 as FQGNSA. CDR3 size: 12 residues. Trimming pared 10 bases from V and 4 bases from J, leaving 12 bases between. CDR3 in DNA: TGTGCCACGGCGGGTCTATCAGATACGCAGTATTTT. It specifies CATAGLSDTQYF.

This chain links TRBV7-9 with TRBJ2-1; D perhaps matches TRBD2 (5 bases). CDR1 is SEHNR and CDR2 is FQNEAQ in the germline V gene (reference sequence). V dropped 6 bases and J dropped 0 bases, with 15 bases sitting between them. The CDR3 loop spans 16 amino acids. The CDR3 sequence is CASRPAESYSYNEQFF. DNA of the CDR3: TGTGCCAGCAGACCAGCGGAATCGTACTCCTACAATGAGCAGTTCTTC.

This clone was seen only a few times. The chain joins TRBV7-9 to TRBJ1-2; D possibly corresponds to TRBD1 (6 bases). CDR3 length equals 14 residues. CDR1 and CDR2 from the germline V gene are SEHNR and FQNEAQ (reference sequence). The V end lost 5 bases, the J end lost 3 bases, and 13 bases lay between the germline ends. The CDR3 DNA sequence: TGTGCCAGCAGCCCTGAACAGGGCTACTATGGCTACACCTTC. This translates into CASSPEQGYYGYTF.

V usage is TRBV9 and J usage is TRBJ2-3; D may be TRBD1 (5 bases). Per the germline V gene, CDR1 is SGDLS and CDR2 is YYNGEE. CDR3 length: 14 residues. V was cut by 2 bases and J by 2 bases, with 9 bases left in between. Written as DNA, the CDR3 is TGTGCCAGCAGCGTCGCCAGGGACACAGATACGCAGTATTTT. Translating gives CASSVARDTDTQYF. The entire variable domain, with the rest obtained from reference TRBV9 and TRBJ2-3, is as follows: DSGVTQTPKHLITATGQRVTLRCSPRSGDLSVYWYQQSLDQGLQFLIQYYNGEERAKGNILERFSAQQFPDLHSELNLSSLELGDSALYFCASSVARDTDTQYFGPGTRLTVL.

This chain links TRBV6-1 with TRBJ2-2; the match to TRBD2 covers 8 bases. The germline V gene encodes CDR1 MNHNS and CDR2 SASEGT. V lost 3 bases, J lost 6 bases, and 3 bases stayed unmatched. CDR3 length: 14 residues. The CDR3 protein is CASSDFGGAGELFF. Here the CDR3 DNA reads TGTGCCAGCAGTGATTTCGGGGGGGCCGGGGAGCTGTTTTTT.

V usage is TRBV7-2 and J usage is TRBJ1-5; D is unresolved. The germline V gene encodes CDR1 SGHTA and CDR2 FQGNSA. V was shortened by 2 bases and J by 0 bases, with 11 bases between the two germline ends. The CDR3 has 16 amino acids. The CDR3 sequence: CASSLWAPYSNQPQHF. In DNA, the CDR3 is TGTGCCAGCAGCTTATGGGCGCCATATAGCAATCAGCCCCAGCATTTT.